The following is a T cell receptor (beta chain) sequence with its context. Its antigen target is currently unknown. No much larger clone is present one base from it, and per-base qualities are unavailable. This specimen comes from a study of identical twins listed by TCRdb under 2016. For the study in its entirety: The study deep-sequenced TCR alpha and beta repertoires from monozygotic twins, unrelated adults of various ages and cord blood to test whether fetal clonotypes persist. Replicate twin experiments were performed at different times using different library preparation protocols to rule out contamination. Here is what the overall study found, with its caveats: Because the same donors could not be followed over many years, the conclusions relied on cross-sectional statistical analysis. Fewer insertions were carried by abundant cord blood beta clonotypes; a weaker similar trend was observed in young adult naive repertoires, while no such trend was observed in memory repertoires. In monozygotic twins, recombination models systematically underestimated out-of-frame TCR alpha sharing, but the models matched the sharing seen between unrelated individuals. In beta out-of-frame sequences, excess twin sharing was weaker, because having fewer shared sequences lowered the signal-to-noise ratio. Compared with coincidental sharing between unrelated individuals, out-of-frame TCR alpha sequences shared between twins had an excess of sequences with low generation probability. Invariant T cells such as MAIT and iNKT could partly confound zero-insertion analyses, although diverse VJ usage argued against such confounding for most clonotypes.

Libraries were constructed by 5' RACE. This sample was sequenced with an Illumina HiSeq 2000. A universal primer binding site was added through template switching, and the final cDNA carried a unique molecular identifier so that TCR cDNA molecules could be counted accurately. First-strand cDNA for TCR alpha and beta chains was synthesized from specific primers in the conserved constant-segment region. Each cDNA library was double barcoded, with a SMART-Mk sample barcode plus Illumina barcodes, to control for contamination. TruSeq adapter sequences, together with Illumina sample barcodes, were added in two successive PCR steps. TCR alpha and beta cDNA libraries were sequenced on the Illumina HiSeq platform with custom primers. The authors' analysis ran thus. MiGEC processed the raw reads to extract unique molecular identifiers, while MiXCR was used to determine the CDR3 positions. Recombination models were inferred per individual with the repgenHMM and IGoR tools using an EM algorithm. The tcR package in R was used for shared clonotype analysis, with sharing normalized by the product of cloneset sizes. To study raw recombination without the effects of thymic and clonal selection, out-of-frame nonproductive sequences were analyzed. TCRdb trimmed the raw reads at Q25, called clones with MiXCR and kept productive beta chains. Rows are unified per CDR3 protein, each entry keeping the most common DNA and genes. The V and J calls were not made by the authors but by TCRdb's processing. The sample table shows hundreds of thousands of distinct CDR3 sequences, and 9% to 15% are seen once. The ten largest clones take up around 7.8% of the sample.

From cysteine to phenylalanine, the CDR3 is 11 amino acids long. Only the CDR3 portion is preserved as DNA: 33 bases, with reading frame beginning at the first base. V was cut back by 0 bases and J by 5 bases, leaving a gap of 2 bases between them. The germline V gene (reference sequence) provides CDR1 PRHDT and CDR2 FYEKMQ. Every donor in the study was a healthy Caucasian. The twin cohort comprised three pairs of female monozygotic twins, all aged roughly 18 to 30 years. CD4+ and CD8+ T cell populations were isolated with positive isolation kits from Invitrogen. This sample was also put to use in a study of yellow fever vaccine responses in identical twins. Looking at the second paper: The T cell response to vaccination in identical twins was reported by the authors to appear partly convergent and partly personalized. In the study, vaccine-responding T cell clones were precisely tracked in identical twins.

The chain is encoded by TRBV13 joined to TRBJ2-7, with the identity of the D gene unclear. Sequencing was performed on CD8+ T cells sorted from blood. The origin of this receptor is a woman aged 18-30 years in good health. The CDR3 loop reads CASSLGNEQYF. The nucleotides are TGTGCCAGCAGCTTAGGCAACGAGCAGTACTTC.